Reported below is one T cell receptor (beta chain). These data are taken from a study of blood T cell repertoires in COVID-19. Generated by immunoSEQ multiplex PCR, the TCRdb table keeps only in-frame clones and is missing some. The data show 95,000 to 130,000 clones, approximately 82% seen once. The CDR3 is 12 amino acids. Trimming pared 4 bases from V and 8 bases from J, leaving 12 bases between. CDR1 and CDR2 (germline): SGHTS, YDEGEE. This chain uses TRBV5-8 with TRBJ1-2, with D hard to call. Input material: peripheral blood. The sequence was obtained from a man aged 25-45 years with acute or convalescent COVID-19. Here the CDR3 reads CASSLRQYGYTF. In DNA, the CDR3 is TGTGCCAGCAGCCTAAGACAATACGGCTACACCTTC.